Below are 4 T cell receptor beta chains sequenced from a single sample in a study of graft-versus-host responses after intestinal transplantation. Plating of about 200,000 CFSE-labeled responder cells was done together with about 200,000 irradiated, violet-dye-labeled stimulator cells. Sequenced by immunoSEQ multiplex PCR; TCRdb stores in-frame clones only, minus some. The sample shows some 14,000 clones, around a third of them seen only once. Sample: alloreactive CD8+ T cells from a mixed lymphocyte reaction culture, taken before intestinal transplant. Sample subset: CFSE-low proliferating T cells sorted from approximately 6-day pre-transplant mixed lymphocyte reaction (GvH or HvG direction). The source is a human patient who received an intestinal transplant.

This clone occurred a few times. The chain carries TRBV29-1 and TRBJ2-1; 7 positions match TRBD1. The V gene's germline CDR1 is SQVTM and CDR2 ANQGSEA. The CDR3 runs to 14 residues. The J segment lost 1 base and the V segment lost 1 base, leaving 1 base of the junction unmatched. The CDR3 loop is CSVEGTGSYNEQFF. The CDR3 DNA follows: TGCAGCGTTGAAGGGACAGGTTCCTACAATGAGCAGTTCTTC.

The CDR3 is CASSLNDQVARGYTF. In nucleotides, the CDR3 is TGCGCCAGCAGCTTGAACGACCAAGTCGCGCGAGGCTACACCTTC. The V and J genes are TRBV5-1 and TRBJ1-2, with D unclear. The V and J ends lost 1 base and 8 bases respectively, with 18 bases between them. Germline CDR1 reads SGHRS; CDR2 reads YFSETQ. The CDR3 has 15 residues. The full variable domain, completed using reference TRBV5-1 and TRBJ1-2, is KAGVTQTPRYLIKTRGQQVTLSCSPISGHRSVSWYQQTPGQGLQFLFEYFSETQRNKGNFPGRFSGRQFSNSRSEMNVSTLELGDSALYLCASSLNDQVARGYTFGSGTRLTVV.

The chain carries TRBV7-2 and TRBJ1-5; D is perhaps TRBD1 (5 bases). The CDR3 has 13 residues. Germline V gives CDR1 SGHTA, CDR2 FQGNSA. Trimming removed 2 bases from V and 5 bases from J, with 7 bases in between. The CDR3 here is CASSLWGDQPQHF. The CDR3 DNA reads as TGTGCCAGCAGCTTATGGGGGGATCAGCCCCAGCATTTT.

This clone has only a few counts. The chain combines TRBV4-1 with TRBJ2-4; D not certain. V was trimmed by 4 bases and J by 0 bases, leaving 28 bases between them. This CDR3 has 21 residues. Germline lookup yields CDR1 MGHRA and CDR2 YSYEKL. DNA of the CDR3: TGCGCCAGCAGCCCGTCAATCTTCGATACCGGCGTAGGCCTAGCCAAAAACATTCAGTACTTC. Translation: CASSPSIFDTGVGLAKNIQYF.